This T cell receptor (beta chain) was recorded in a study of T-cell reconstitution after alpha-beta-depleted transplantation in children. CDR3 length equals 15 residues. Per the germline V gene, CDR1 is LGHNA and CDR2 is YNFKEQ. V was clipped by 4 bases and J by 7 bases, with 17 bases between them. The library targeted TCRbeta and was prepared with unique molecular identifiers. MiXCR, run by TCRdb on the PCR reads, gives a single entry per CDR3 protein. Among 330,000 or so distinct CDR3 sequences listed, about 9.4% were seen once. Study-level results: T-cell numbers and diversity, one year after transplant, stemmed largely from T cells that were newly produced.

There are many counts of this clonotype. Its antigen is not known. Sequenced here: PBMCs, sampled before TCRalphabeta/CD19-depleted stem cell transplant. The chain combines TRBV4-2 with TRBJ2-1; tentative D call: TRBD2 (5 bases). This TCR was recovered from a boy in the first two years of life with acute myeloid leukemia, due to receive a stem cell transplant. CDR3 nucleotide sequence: TGTGCCAGCAGCCCGGTCGGGGTTTCGGGGAATGAGCAGTTCTTC. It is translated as CASSPVGVSGNEQFF.